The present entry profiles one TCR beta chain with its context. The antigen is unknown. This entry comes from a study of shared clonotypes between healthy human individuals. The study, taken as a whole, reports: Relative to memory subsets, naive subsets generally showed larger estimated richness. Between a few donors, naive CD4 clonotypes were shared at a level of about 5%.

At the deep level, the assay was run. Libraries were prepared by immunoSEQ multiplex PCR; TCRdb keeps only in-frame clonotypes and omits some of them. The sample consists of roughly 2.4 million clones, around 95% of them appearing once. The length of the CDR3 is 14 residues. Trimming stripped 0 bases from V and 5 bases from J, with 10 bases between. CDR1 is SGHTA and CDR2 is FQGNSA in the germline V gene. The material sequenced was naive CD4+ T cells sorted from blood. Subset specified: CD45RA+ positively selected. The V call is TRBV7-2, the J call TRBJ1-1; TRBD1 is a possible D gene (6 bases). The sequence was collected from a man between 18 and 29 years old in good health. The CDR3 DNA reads TGTGCCAGCAGCTTAGCGAGGGGGGGGACTGAAGCTTTCTTT. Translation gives CASSLARGGTEAFF.